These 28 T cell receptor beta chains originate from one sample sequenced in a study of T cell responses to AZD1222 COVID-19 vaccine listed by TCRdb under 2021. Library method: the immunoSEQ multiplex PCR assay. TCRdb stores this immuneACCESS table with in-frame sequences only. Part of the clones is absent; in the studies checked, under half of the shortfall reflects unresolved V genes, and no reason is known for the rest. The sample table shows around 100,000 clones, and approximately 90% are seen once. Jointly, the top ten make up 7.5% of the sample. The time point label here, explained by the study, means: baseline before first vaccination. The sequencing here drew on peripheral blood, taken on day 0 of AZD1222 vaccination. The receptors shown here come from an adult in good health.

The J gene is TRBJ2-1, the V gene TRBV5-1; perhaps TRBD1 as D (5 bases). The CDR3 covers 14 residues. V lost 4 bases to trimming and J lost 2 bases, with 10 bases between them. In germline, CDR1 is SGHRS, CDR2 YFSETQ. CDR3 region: CASSEQDPYNEQFF. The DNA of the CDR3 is TGCGCCAGCAGCGAACAGGACCCCTACAATGAGCAGTTCTTC.

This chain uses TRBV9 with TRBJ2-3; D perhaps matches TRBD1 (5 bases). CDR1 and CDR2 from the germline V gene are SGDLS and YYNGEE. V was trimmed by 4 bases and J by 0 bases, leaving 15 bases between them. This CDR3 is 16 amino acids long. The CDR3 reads CASSPLDSRSTDTQYF. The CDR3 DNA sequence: TGTGCCAGCAGCCCCCTTGACAGCCGGAGCACAGATACGCAGTATTTT. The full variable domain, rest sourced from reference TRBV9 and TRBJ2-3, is DSGVTQTPKHLITATGQRVTLRCSPRSGDLSVYWYQQSLDQGLQFLIQYYNGEERAKGNILERFSAQQFPDLHSELNLSSLELGDSALYFCASSPLDSRSTDTQYFGPGTRLTVL.

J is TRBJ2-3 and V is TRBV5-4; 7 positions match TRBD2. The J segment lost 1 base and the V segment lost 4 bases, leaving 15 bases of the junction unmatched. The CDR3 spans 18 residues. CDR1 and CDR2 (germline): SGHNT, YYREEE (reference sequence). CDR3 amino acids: CASSQAPLAGAGTDTQYF. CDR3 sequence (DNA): TGTGCCAGCAGCCAGGCACCCTTGGCGGGAGCGGGCACAGATACGCAGTATTTT. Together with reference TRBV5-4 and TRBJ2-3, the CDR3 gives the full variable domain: ETGVTQSPTHLIKTRGQQVTLRCSSQSGHNTVSWYQQALGQGPQFIFQYYREEENGRGNFPPRFSGLQFPNYSSELNVNALELDDSALYLCASSQAPLAGAGTDTQYFGPGTRLTVL.

CDR3 bases: TGTGCCAGCGACCCCACGCTGAGGGGTGAAAAACTGTTTTTT. Residues: CASDPTLRGEKLFF. The gene calls are TRBV21-1 and TRBJ1-4. TRBV21-1 is annotated as a pseudogene. The CDR3 extends over 14 amino acids.

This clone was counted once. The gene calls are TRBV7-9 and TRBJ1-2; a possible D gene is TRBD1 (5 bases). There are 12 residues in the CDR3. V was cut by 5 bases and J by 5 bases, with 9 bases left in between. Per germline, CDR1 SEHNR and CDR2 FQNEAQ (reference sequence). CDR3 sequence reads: CASSGQGYGYTF. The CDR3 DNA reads TGTGCCAGCAGCGGCCAGGGTTATGGCTACACCTTC.

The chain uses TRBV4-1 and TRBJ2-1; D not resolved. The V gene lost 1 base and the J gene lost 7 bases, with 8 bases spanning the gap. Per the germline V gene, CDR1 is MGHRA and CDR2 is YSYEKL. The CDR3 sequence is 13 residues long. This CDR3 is CASSQGSWNEQFF. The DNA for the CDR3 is TGCGCCAGCAGCCAAGGTAGCTGGAATGAGCAGTTCTTC.

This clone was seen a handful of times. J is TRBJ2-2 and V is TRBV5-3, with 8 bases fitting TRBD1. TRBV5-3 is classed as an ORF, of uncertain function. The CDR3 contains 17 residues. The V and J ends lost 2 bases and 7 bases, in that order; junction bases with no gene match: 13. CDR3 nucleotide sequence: TGTGCCAGAAGCTTCGACGGATGCAGGGGGCAAGTCGGGGAGCTGTTTTTT. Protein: CARSFDGCRGQVGELFF.

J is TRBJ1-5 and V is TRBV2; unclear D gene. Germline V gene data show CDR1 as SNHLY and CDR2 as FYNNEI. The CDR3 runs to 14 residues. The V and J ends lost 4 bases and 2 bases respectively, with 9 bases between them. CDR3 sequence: CASSAESGNQPQHF. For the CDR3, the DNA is TGTGCCAGCAGTGCGGAGTCGGGCAATCAGCCCCAGCATTTT.

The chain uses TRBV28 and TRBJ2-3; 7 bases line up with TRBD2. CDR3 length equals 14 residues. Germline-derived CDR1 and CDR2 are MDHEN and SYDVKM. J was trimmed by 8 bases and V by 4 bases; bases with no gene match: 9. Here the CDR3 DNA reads TGTGCCAGCAGTTGGCTAGCGGCCATTCGTACGCAGTATTTT. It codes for CASSWLAAIRTQYF. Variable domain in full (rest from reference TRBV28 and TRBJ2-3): DVKVTQSSRYLVKRTGEKVFLECVQDMDHENMFWYRQDPGLGLRLIYFSYDVKMKEKGDIPEGYSVSREKKERFSLILESASTNQTSMYLCASSWLAAIRTQYFGPGTRLTVL.

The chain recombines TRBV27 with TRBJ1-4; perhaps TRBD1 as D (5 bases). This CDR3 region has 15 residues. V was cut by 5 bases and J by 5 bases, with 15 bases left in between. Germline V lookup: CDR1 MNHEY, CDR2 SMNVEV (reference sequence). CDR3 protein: CASSGGGAGNEKLFF. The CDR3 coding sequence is TGTGCCAGCAGTGGGGGTGGGGCCGGAAATGAAAAACTGTTTTTT. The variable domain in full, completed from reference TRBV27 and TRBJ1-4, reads EAQVTQNPRYLITVTGKKLTVTCSQNMNHEYMSWYRQDPGLGLRQIYYSMNVEVTDKGDVPEGYKVSRKEKRNFPLILESPSPNQTSLYFCASSGGGAGNEKLFFGSGTQLSVL.

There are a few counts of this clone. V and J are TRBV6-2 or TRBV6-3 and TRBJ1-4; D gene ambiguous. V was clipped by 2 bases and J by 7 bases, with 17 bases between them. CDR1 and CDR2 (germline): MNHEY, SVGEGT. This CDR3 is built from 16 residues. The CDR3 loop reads CASSYPPSGGREKLFF. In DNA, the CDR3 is TGTGCCAGCAGTTACCCACCCTCAGGAGGGCGTGAAAAACTGTTTTTT.

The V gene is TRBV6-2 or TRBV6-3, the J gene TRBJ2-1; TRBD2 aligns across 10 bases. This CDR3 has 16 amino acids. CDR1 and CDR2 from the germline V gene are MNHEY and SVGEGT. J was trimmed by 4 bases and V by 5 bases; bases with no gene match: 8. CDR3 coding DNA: TGTGCCAGCAGTAACCCGGGACTAGCGAGTTACAATGAGCAGTTCTTC. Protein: CASSNPGLASYNEQFF.

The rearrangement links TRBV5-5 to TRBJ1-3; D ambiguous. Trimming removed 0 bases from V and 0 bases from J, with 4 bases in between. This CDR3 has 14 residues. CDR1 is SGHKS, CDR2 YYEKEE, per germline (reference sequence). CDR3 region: CASSLGGSGNTIYF. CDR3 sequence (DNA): TGTGCCAGCAGCTTGGGGGGCTCTGGAAACACCATATATTTT.

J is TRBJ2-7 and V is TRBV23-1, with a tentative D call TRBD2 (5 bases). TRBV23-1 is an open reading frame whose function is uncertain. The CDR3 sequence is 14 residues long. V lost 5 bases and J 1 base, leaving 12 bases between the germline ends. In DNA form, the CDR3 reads TGCGCCAGCAGTATCTCGGGGAGATCCTACGAGCAGTACTTC. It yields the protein CASSISGRSYEQYF.

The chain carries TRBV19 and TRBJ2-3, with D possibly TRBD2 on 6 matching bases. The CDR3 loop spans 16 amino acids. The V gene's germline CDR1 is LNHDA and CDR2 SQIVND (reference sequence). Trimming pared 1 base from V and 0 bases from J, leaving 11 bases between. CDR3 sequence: CASSIADYLSTDTQYF. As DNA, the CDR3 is TGTGCCAGTAGTATAGCGGACTACCTGAGCACAGATACGCAGTATTTT.

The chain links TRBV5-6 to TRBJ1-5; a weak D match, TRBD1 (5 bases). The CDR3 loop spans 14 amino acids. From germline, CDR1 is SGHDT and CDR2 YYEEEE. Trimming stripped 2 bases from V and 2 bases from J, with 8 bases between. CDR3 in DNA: TGTGCCAGCAGCTTCGGGGACGGCAATCAGCCCCAGCATTTT. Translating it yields CASSFGDGNQPQHF.

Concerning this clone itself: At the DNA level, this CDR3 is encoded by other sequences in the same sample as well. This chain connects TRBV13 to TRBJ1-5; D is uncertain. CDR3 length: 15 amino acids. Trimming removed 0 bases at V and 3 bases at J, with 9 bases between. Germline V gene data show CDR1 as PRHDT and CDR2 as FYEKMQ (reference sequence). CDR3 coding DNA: TGTGCCAGCAGCTTAGGTGGAAGGGACAATCAGCCCCAGCATTTT. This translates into CASSLGGRDNQPQHF.

The CDR3 sequence: CASSVVEGRDTGELFF. The CDR3 nucleotides read TGTGCCAGCAGCGTAGTGGAGGGCCGGGACACCGGGGAGCTGTTTTTT. The rearrangement links TRBV9 to TRBJ2-2; perhaps TRBD2 as D (6 bases). This CDR3 contains 16 residues. The V and J ends lost 0 bases and 3 bases respectively, with 12 bases between them. Germline CDR1 reads SGDLS; CDR2 reads YYNGEE.

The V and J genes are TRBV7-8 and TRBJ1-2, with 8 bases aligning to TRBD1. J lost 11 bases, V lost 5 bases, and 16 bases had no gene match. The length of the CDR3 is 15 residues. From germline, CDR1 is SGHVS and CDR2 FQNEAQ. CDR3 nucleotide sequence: TGTGCCAGCAGCCTTAGACAGGGGAATTTGAGAAGGTACACCTTC. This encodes CASSLRQGNLRRYTF.

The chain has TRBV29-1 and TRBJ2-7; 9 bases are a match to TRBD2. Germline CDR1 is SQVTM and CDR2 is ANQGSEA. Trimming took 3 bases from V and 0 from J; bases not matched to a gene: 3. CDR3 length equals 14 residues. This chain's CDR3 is CSVELAGISYEQYF. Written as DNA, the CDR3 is TGCAGCGTTGAGCTAGCGGGGATCTCCTACGAGCAGTACTTC.

Written as DNA, the CDR3 is TGTGCCAGCAGCCCACCCCAGGGGGCGAGATACGAGCAGTACTTC. Translated, it gives CASSPPQGARYEQYF. The chain joins TRBV28 to TRBJ2-7; 8 nucleotides agree with TRBD1. This CDR3 is built from 15 residues. Trimming at V came to 6 bases and at J to 4 bases, leaving 11 bases not matched to a gene. CDR1 and CDR2 (germline): MDHEN, SYDVKM.

CDR3 in DNA: TGTGCCAGCAGCTTACTGGGGACGCGCAATCAGCCCCAGCATTTT. Its protein product is CASSLLGTRNQPQHF. The chain recombines TRBV7-6 with TRBJ1-5; D may be TRBD1 (5 bases). The V end lost 2 bases, the J end lost 2 bases, and 10 bases lay between the germline ends. Germline V CDR1 and CDR2: SGHVS, FNYEAQ. CDR3 size: 15 residues.

The CDR3 loop reads CASSMMDARGYTF. In DNA, the CDR3 is TGTGCCAGTAGTATGATGGACGCAAGGGGCTACACCTTC. The chain joins TRBV19 to TRBJ1-2; no definite D call. Germline V lookup: CDR1 LNHDA, CDR2 SQIVND (reference sequence). V dropped 3 bases and J dropped 8 bases, with 13 bases sitting between them. The CDR3 totals 13 residues.

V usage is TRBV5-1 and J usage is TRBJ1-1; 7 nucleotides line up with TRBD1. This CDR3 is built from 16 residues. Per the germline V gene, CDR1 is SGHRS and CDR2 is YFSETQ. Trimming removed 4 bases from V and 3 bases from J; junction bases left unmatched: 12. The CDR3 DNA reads TGCGCCAGCAGCCCTTCCCAGGGGGGTCTAGACACTGAAGCTTTCTTT. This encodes CASSPSQGGLDTEAFF.

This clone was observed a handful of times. CDR3 nucleotides: TGCGCCAGCAGCTTGGGGGCCCAAATGGGAGGAAACACCATATATTTT. Protein sequence: CASSLGAQMGGNTIYF. This chain connects TRBV5-1 to TRBJ1-3; D is unresolved. The CDR3 extends over 16 amino acids. Trimming removed 0 bases at V and 4 bases at J, with 14 bases between. From germline, CDR1 is SGHRS and CDR2 YFSETQ.

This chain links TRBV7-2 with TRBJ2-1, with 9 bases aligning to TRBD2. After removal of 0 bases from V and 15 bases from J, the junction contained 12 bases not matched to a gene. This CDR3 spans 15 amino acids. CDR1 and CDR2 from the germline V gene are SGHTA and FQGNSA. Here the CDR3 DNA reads TGTGCCAGCAGCTTAGCTTACGAGCGGGAGGCCCCAGGGTTCTTC. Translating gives CASSLAYEREAPGFF.

The CDR3 nucleotides read TGTGCCAGCAGCCCGGACAGTCTACCTTCCTACGAGCAGTACTTC. This translates into CASSPDSLPSYEQYF. The J gene is TRBJ2-7, the V gene TRBV6-2 or TRBV6-3; a weak D match, TRBD1 (6 bases). The germline CDR1 and CDR2 sequences are MNHEY and SVGEGT. The ends were cut back, 6 bases at V and 1 base at J, with 16 bases in the middle. The CDR3 is 15 amino acids.

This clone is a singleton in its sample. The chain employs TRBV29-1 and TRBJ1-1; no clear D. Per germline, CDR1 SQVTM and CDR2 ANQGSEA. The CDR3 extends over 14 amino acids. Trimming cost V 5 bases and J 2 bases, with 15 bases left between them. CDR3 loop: CSVPTPFRNTEAFF. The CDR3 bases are TGCAGCGTTCCTACACCCTTTCGAAACACTGAAGCTTTCTTT.